The sequence of this TCR beta chain was determined in a study of blood T cells in healthy people across ages. CDR1 and CDR2 from the germline V gene are SGHDT and YYEEEE. V lost 0 bases to trimming and J lost 5 bases, with 11 bases between them. The CDR3 has 14 amino acids. General study findings and limits: With naive T cell percentage, TCR beta diversity showed a strong correlation.

This clonotype came up once. What it binds is unknown. Next came a second PCR, run for roughly 6 to 11 cycles, which used a sample-barcoded 5' primer along with a J-beta primer mix. TCRdb re-called the 5' RACE reads with MiXCR, one entry per CDR3 protein. Among hundreds of thousands of distinct CDR3 sequences listed, approximately 59% were seen once. The source is a man between 60 and 70 years old in good health. Source material: blood. The chain is built from TRBV5-6 and TRBJ1-2; TRBD1 is a possible D gene (6 bases). The DNA of the CDR3 is TGTGCCAGCAGCTTGGTGGGGGCCGGGTATGGCTACACCTTC. Translation: CASSLVGAGYGYTF.